The entry below gives a single TCR beta chain sequence along with its context. This entry comes from a study of T cell changes during pregnancy in multiple sclerosis. Germline V CDR1 and CDR2: GTSNPN, SVGIG (reference sequence). J was trimmed by 6 bases and V by 2 bases; bases with no gene match: 3. This CDR3 has 13 residues. Clones were read by immunoSEQ multiplex PCR, and TCRdb kept only the in-frame ones, dropping some. The sample yields tens of thousands of clones, approximately 91% seen once. The sequence was collected from a female donor with multiple sclerosis, enrolled in a pregnancy study. This sequence joins TRBV30 and TRBJ2-3; 9 nucleotides agree with TRBD2. This sample comprised peripheral blood, obtained before pregnancy. The CDR3 protein is CAWSTGTSDTQYF. In nucleotides, the CDR3 is TGTGCCTGGAGTACGGGGACTAGCGATACGCAGTATTTT. The complete variable domain, with remaining parts taken from reference TRBV30 and TRBJ2-3, reads SQTIHQWPATLVQPVGSPLSLECTVEGTSNPNLYWYRQAAGRGLQLLFYSVGIGQISSEVPQNLSASRPQDRQFILSSKKLLLSDSGFYLCAWSTGTSDTQYFGPGTRLTVL.